A selection of T cell receptor beta chains follows, all from one sample in a study of CD8 T cells in Susac syndrome. From the immunoSEQ multiplex PCR reads, TCRdb called clonotypes with MiXCR, one entry per CDR3 protein. The data show over 70,000 distinct CDR3 sequences, 90% to 97% seen once. Specimen: CD8+ T cells from PBMCs. Receptors were obtained from a human donor with Susac syndrome. Each CDR3 is given with its conserved first and last residue. Fields, in order: V gene, D gene, J gene, clone size, CDR3 protein, CDR3 DNA. D genes are given only for firm matches. Some rows have no size entry. The others give once, few or many, or a class for an expanded clone.

v_call: TRBV29-1
d_call: TRBD2
j_call: TRBJ2-3
clone_size: -
cdr3_aa: CSVGMRGGTDTQYF
cdr3_nt: TGCAGCGTTGGAATGCGGGGGGGCACAGATACGCAGTATTTT

v_call: TRBV29-1
d_call: TRBD2
j_call: TRBJ2-1
clone_size: -
cdr3_aa: CSVEDLGERGYNEQFF
cdr3_nt: TGCAGCGTTGAAGATCTCGGCGAGCGGGGGTATAATGAGCAGTTCTTC

v_call: TRBV29-1
d_call: -
j_call: TRBJ2-7
clone_size: -
cdr3_aa: CSARGLSYEQYF
cdr3_nt: TGCAGTGCCCGGGGCCTCTCCTACGAGCAGTACTTC

v_call: TRBV15
d_call: -
j_call: TRBJ1-5
clone_size: -
cdr3_aa: CATSREDRTQPQHF
cdr3_nt: TGTGCCACCAGCAGAGAGGACAGAACTCAGCCCCAGCATTTT

v_call: TRBV7-9
d_call: -
j_call: TRBJ1-1
clone_size: -
cdr3_aa: CASSRAGRGGTEAFF
cdr3_nt: TGTGCCAGCAGCAGGGCGGGCAGGGGAGGAACTGAAGCTTTCTTT

v_call: TRBV20-1
d_call: TRBD1
j_call: TRBJ1-2
clone_size: -
cdr3_aa: CSASDRARNYGYTF
cdr3_nt: TGCAGTGCTTCCGACAGGGCCAGGAACTATGGCTACACCTTC

v_call: TRBV10-3
d_call: -
j_call: TRBJ2-2
clone_size: -
cdr3_aa: CASQAQNTGELFF
cdr3_nt: TGTGCCTCACAGGCCCAGAACACCGGGGAGCTGTTTTTT

v_call: TRBV4-3
d_call: -
j_call: TRBJ2-3
clone_size: -
cdr3_aa: CASSQGGNRGGPTPYF
cdr3_nt: TGCGCCAGCAGCCAAGGGGGCAACCGCGGTGGTCCTACGCCGTATTTT

v_call: TRBV24-1
d_call: -
j_call: TRBJ2-1
clone_size: -
cdr3_aa: CATSDLERDEQFF
cdr3_nt: TGTGCCACCAGTGATTTAGAGAGGGATGAGCAGTTCTTC

v_call: TRBV30
d_call: -
j_call: TRBJ1-2
clone_size: -
cdr3_aa: CAWRPGHGYTF
cdr3_nt: TGTGCCTGGAGACCAGGGCATGGCTACACCTTC

v_call: TRBV5-4
d_call: -
j_call: TRBJ1-4
clone_size: -
cdr3_aa: CASSLVPGSLNEKLFF
cdr3_nt: TGTGCCAGCAGCTTGGTGCCCGGCAGCCTTAATGAAAAACTGTTTTTT

v_call: TRBV7-8
d_call: TRBD2
j_call: TRBJ2-7
clone_size: -
cdr3_aa: CASSLGASGLHPSYEQYF
cdr3_nt: TGTGCCAGCAGCTTAGGGGCTAGCGGGTTGCACCCCTCCTACGAGCAGTACTTC

v_call: TRBV23-1
d_call: -
j_call: TRBJ1-1
clone_size: -
cdr3_aa: CASSEGITEAFF
cdr3_nt: TGCGCCAGCAGCGAAGGGATCACTGAAGCTTTCTTT

v_call: TRBV30
d_call: -
j_call: TRBJ2-7
clone_size: -
cdr3_aa: CAWSPKGYEQYF
cdr3_nt: TGTGCCTGGAGTCCTAAGGGCTACGAGCAGTACTTC

v_call: TRBV15
d_call: -
j_call: TRBJ2-1
clone_size: -
cdr3_aa: CATSRGGSHLNEQFF
cdr3_nt: TGTGCCACCAGCAGAGGGGGGTCCCATTTGAATGAGCAGTTCTTC

v_call: TRBV7-9
d_call: TRBD1
j_call: TRBJ1-4
clone_size: -
cdr3_aa: CASSPDRGETTNEKLFF
cdr3_nt: TGTGCCAGCAGCCCAGACAGGGGCGAGACAACTAATGAAAAACTGTTTTTT

v_call: TRBV6-6
d_call: -
j_call: TRBJ1-6
clone_size: -
cdr3_aa: CASRARGQGSNSPLHF
cdr3_nt: TGTGCCAGCAGAGCACGGGGCCAAGGAAGTAATTCACCCCTCCACTTT

v_call: TRBV27
d_call: TRBD1
j_call: TRBJ1-2
clone_size: -
cdr3_aa: CASSPAGTGNYGYTF
cdr3_nt: TGTGCCAGCAGTCCTGCCGGGACAGGGAACTATGGCTACACCTTC

v_call: TRBV27
d_call: -
j_call: TRBJ1-6
clone_size: -
cdr3_aa: CASSPTLWQGPRSTDNSPLHF
cdr3_nt: TGTGCCAGCAGTCCAACTCTCTGGCAGGGTCCTAGGTCGACCGATAATTCACCCCTCCACTTT

v_call: TRBV7-2
d_call: -
j_call: TRBJ2-1
clone_size: -
cdr3_aa: CASSLDIYNEQFF
cdr3_nt: TGTGCCAGCAGCTTAGACATATACAATGAGCAGTTCTTC

v_call: TRBV6-2/TRBV6-3
d_call: -
j_call: TRBJ1-1
clone_size: -
cdr3_aa: CASSYRRNTEAFF
cdr3_nt: TGTGCCAGCAGTTACCGGCGAAACACTGAAGCTTTCTTT

v_call: TRBV9
d_call: -
j_call: TRBJ2-7
clone_size: -
cdr3_aa: CASSGRDSGTEQYF
cdr3_nt: TGTGCCAGCAGCGGCCGGGACTCCGGAACTGAGCAGTACTTC

v_call: TRBV6-5
d_call: -
j_call: TRBJ2-2
clone_size: -
cdr3_aa: CASNRHAKPGELFF
cdr3_nt: TGTGCCAGCAATCGACACGCTAAGCCCGGGGAGCTGTTTTTT

v_call: TRBV4-2
d_call: -
j_call: TRBJ1-4
clone_size: -
cdr3_aa: CASASGDEKLFF
cdr3_nt: TGTGCCAGCGCCTCGGGAGATGAAAAACTGTTTTTT

v_call: TRBV28
d_call: -
j_call: TRBJ1-1
clone_size: -
cdr3_aa: CASSSPRQGGTEAFF
cdr3_nt: TGTGCCAGCAGCTCCCCTCGGCAGGGAGGTACTGAAGCTTTCTTT

v_call: TRBV6-5
d_call: TRBD1
j_call: TRBJ1-2
clone_size: -
cdr3_aa: CASSASGTALYGYTF
cdr3_nt: TGTGCCAGCAGTGCCTCCGGGACAGCCTTATATGGCTACACCTTC

v_call: TRBV20-1
d_call: TRBD1
j_call: TRBJ1-4
clone_size: -
cdr3_aa: CSATGQGEKLFF
cdr3_nt: TGCAGTGCTACGGGACAGGGGGAAAAACTGTTTTTT

v_call: TRBV6-2/TRBV6-3
d_call: TRBD1
j_call: TRBJ1-6
clone_size: -
cdr3_aa: CASSSTGDSPLHF
cdr3_nt: TGTGCCAGCAGTTCGACAGGGGATTCACCCCTCCACTTT

v_call: TRBV4-3
d_call: TRBD1
j_call: TRBJ1-6
clone_size: once
cdr3_aa: CASSQVGIGTGGWNSPLHF
cdr3_nt: TGCGCCAGCAGCCAAGTTGGGATCGGGACAGGGGGATGGAATTCACCCCTCCACTTT